Listed below are T cell receptor beta chains from one sample, sequenced in a study of cytomegalovirus exposure and HLA in healthy donors. Sequenced by immunoSEQ multiplex PCR; TCRdb stores in-frame clones only, minus some. The sample has a few hundred thousand clones; 80% are singletons. Input material: PBMCs. Receptor source: a girl aged 2-10 years in good health and CMV-seronegative. The conserved cysteine and the conserved F or W are not part of the CDR3 here. A D gene is named only where the DNA matches it firmly.

>TRBD1|TRBJ1-2|TRBV28
ASSWGQNYGYT
>NA|TRBJ2-1|TRBV11-2
ASSFRAEGLYNEQF
>NA|TRBJ1-1|TRBV10-1
ATSQGMNTEAF
>TRBD1|TRBJ1-2|TRBV6-5
ASSYAGQGSYGYT
>NA|TRBJ1-1|TRBV28
ASSLDNPPEAF
>NA|TRBJ2-7|TRBV21-1
ASSKARDYEQY
>NA|TRBJ1-1|TRBV2
ASSGQPNTEAF
>TRBD2|TRBJ2-6|TRBV6-5
ASSYRGAGANVLT
>NA|TRBJ2-7|TRBV7-9
SSSTDSDGLIGEQY
>NA|TRBJ1-1|TRBV6-5
ASSYNRVTEAF
>TRBD1|NA|TRBV11-2
ASSRKLTGGINYEQY
>NA|TRBJ2-7|TRBV27
ASKTGTDISYEQY
>NA|TRBJ1-4|TRBV30
AWNTRLQGLNEKLF
>NA|TRBJ1-2|TRBV7-8
ASSLARTPNYGYT
>NA|TRBJ2-2|TRBV5-1
ASSLGTTNTGELF
>NA|TRBJ1-4|TRBV28
ASRDRIPRGDEKLF
>TRBD1|TRBJ1-2|TRBV7-6
ASSPPGGGYGYT
>NA|TRBJ2-7|TRBV4-1
ASSQQSGNYEQY
>TRBD1|TRBJ1-5|TRBV4-1
ASSQGDSPNQPQH
>NA|TRBJ2-2|TRBV21-1
ASWVGVTKRGLRELF
>TRBD1|TRBJ1-6|TRBV6-8
ASGDTNVPGQGSSYNSPLH
>NA|TRBJ2-7|TRBV9
ASSVASGGEQY
>NA|TRBJ2-2|TRBV7-3
ASSFGGTVNTGELF
>NA|TRBJ2-2|TRBV29-1
SVVEHRGSATGELF
>NA|TRBJ2-7|TRBV5-1
ASSVVARSYEQY
>NA|TRBJ2-5|TRBV9
ASSVHWRETQY
>NA|TRBJ1-4|TRBV4-1
ASSQAQMNSEKLF
>NA|TRBJ1-6|TRBV6-5
ASSYSAKADSPLH
>TRBD1|TRBJ1-6|TRBV6-5
ASSYSGTDNSPLH
>TRBD1|TRBJ2-2|TRBV27
ASRTLGQWNTGELF
>TRBD2|TRBJ2-7|TRBV27
ASNRAGGTYEQY
>TRBD1|TRBJ1-3|TRBV4-1
ASSQTIPGGPYGNTIY
>TRBD1|TRBJ2-7|TRBV10-1
ASSTTGDNEQY
>TRBD1|TRBJ2-5|TRBV7-9
ASKTGGLETQY
>TRBD1|TRBJ1-2|TRBV5-4
ASSLDRGSYGYT
>NA|TRBJ2-1|TRBV7-6
ASSFRLSGSYEQF
>TRBD2|TRBJ2-3|TRBV27
ASSSPLAGNTDTQY
>TRBD2|TRBJ2-2|TRBV2
ASKLAGGDGELF
>TRBD2|TRBJ2-3|TRBV13
ASSLFPAGGLTDTQY
>NA|TRBJ1-2|TRBV5-1
ASSLRGQPYGYT
>NA|TRBJ1-3|TRBV5-1
ASSLDQGTGNTIY
>NA|TRBJ2-3|TRBV4-2
ASSQERGSTDTQY
>NA|TRBJ1-1|TRBV10-2
ASRGPGVNTEAF
>NA|TRBJ1-2|TRBV7-9
ASSRPGDGGYT
>TRBD2|TRBJ2-5|TRBV5-1
ASRSLAGGQETQY
>TRBD2|TRBJ2-3|TRBV6-5
ASSLASGDSTDTQY
>NA|TRBJ2-1|TRBV6-6
ASSYSDSYNEQF
>TRBD1|TRBJ1-1|TRBV7-6
ASTAYRGLNTEAF